Below are 12 T cell receptor beta chains sequenced from a single sample in a study of CD8+CD57+ T cells in acquired aplastic anemia. Patients chosen for sequencing had CD8+CD57+ cells that had expanded, as shown by flow cytometry. Genomic DNA acted as the template from which TCR beta VDJ combination and CDR3 sequence profiling were carried out. TCRdb redid the calling of the reads with MiXCR, one entry per CDR3 protein. The table lists about 160,000 distinct CDR3 sequences, 48% of them singletons. The specimen sequenced was sorted CD4+, CD8+, or CD8+CD57+ T cells (not recorded which) from PBMCs. These receptor sequences come from a human donor with aplastic anemia.

The chain is built from TRBV2 and TRBJ2-5; D is perhaps TRBD1 (5 bases). CDR1 and CDR2 from the germline V gene are SNHLY and FYNNEI. V lost 6 bases, J lost 5 bases, and 16 bases lay in between. This CDR3 has 14 residues. This CDR3 is CASRDNWSGETQYF. The CDR3 DNA reads TGTGCCAGCAGGGACAACTGGTCCGGGGAGACCCAGTACTTC.

This clonotype has at least ten counts. The V call is TRBV19, the J call TRBJ2-1; D is undetermined. The CDR3 contains 13 residues. Germline CDR1 is LNHDA and CDR2 is SQIVND (reference sequence). Trimming removed 1 base at V and 3 bases at J, with 4 bases between. CDR3 nucleotide sequence: TGTGCCAGTAGTATAGCCGACTACAATGAGCAGTTCTTC. Its protein product is CASSIADYNEQFF.

This clonotype has a handful of counts. The J gene is TRBJ1-1, the V gene TRBV29-1; 7 nucleotides line up with TRBD1. Germline V gene lookup returns CDR1 SQVTM and CDR2 ANQGSEA. V gave up 3 bases and J gave up 5 bases; unmatched junction bases: 6. CDR3 length: 13 residues. The DNA of the CDR3 is TGCAGCGTTGAGGAGGGGGCAAGAACTGAAGCTTTCTTT. It specifies CSVEEGARTEAFF.

At least ten counts were recorded for this clonotype. The chain joins TRBV4-3 to TRBJ2-3; no firm D call. This CDR3 has 14 amino acids. V was shortened by 0 bases and J by 2 bases, with 6 bases between the two germline ends. Germline V lookup: CDR1 LGHNA, CDR2 YSLEER. CDR3 sequence: CASSQDSNTDTQYF. The CDR3 DNA sequence: TGCGCCAGCAGCCAAGACTCGAACACAGATACGCAGTATTTT.

This clonotype was observed at least ten times. The V call is TRBV12-3 or TRBV12-4, the J call TRBJ2-7, with D possibly TRBD1 on 5 matching bases. This CDR3 comprises 14 residues. Trimming took off 3 bases at V and 2 bases at J, with 11 bases between the two ends. CDR3 protein: CASSFGQGTYEQYF. DNA of the CDR3: TGTGCCAGCAGTTTTGGTCAGGGAACCTACGAGCAGTACTTC.

This clonotype was seen many times. This may stem from a read error, because a much larger clone lies one nucleotide away. The rearrangement joins TRBV29-1 to TRBJ2-1; TRBD2 aligns across 8 bases. The length of the CDR3 is 12 residues. J lost 12 bases, V lost 7 bases, and 11 bases had no gene match. The germline gives CDR1 SQVTM, CDR2 ANQGSEA. Here the CDR3 reads CSDRTSSYGQFF. The CDR3 DNA reads as TGCAGCGACCGGACTAGCAGCTATGGGCAGTTCTTC.

This clonotype was counted ten times or more. The CDR3 is CASSITSGRGGNQPQHF. CDR3 coding DNA: TGTGCCAGTAGTATAACGTCCGGCAGGGGAGGCAATCAGCCCCAGCATTTT. The chain couples TRBV19 to TRBJ1-5; perhaps TRBD1 as D (6 bases). Germline V gene data show CDR1 as LNHDA and CDR2 as SQIVND (reference sequence). Between the trimmed V and J ends, which lost 2 bases and 2 bases, there was a span of 16 bases. The CDR3 extends over 17 amino acids.

This clonotype was counted ten times or more. The chain recombines TRBV6-5 with TRBJ2-6, with D perhaps matching TRBD2 (5 bases). CDR3 size: 14 residues. Trimming removed 2 bases from V and 8 bases from J, with 10 bases in between. The V gene's germline CDR1 is MNHEY and CDR2 SVGAGI. CDR3 bases: TGTGCCAGCAGTTACGACGGGGAGTCCAACGTCCTGACTTTC. It codes for CASSYDGESNVLTF.

This clonotype has a count of ten or more. The chain combines TRBV24-1 with TRBJ2-7; 7 positions agree with TRBD1. The V segment lost 1 base and the J segment 6 bases; nucleotides outside the gene matches: 8. Germline CDR1 reads KGHDR; CDR2 reads SFDVKD. The CDR3 contains 15 residues. The CDR3 loop reads CATSDLWDRATEQYF. CDR3 sequence (DNA): TGTGCCACCAGTGATTTATGGGACAGAGCGACCGAGCAGTACTTC.

This clonotype was seen ten or more times. The chain links TRBV19 to TRBJ2-7; D call uncertain. From germline, CDR1 is LNHDA and CDR2 SQIVND (reference sequence). Trimming cost V 5 bases and J 3 bases, with 8 bases left between them. The CDR3 covers 12 residues. CDR3 DNA sequence: TGTGCCAGTAGTCGCAGTTACTACGAGCAGTACTTC. Protein: CASSRSYYEQYF.

This clonotype was counted a few times. V usage is TRBV7-6 and J usage is TRBJ2-7; a weak D match, TRBD1 (6 bases). V was shortened by 5 bases and J by 5 bases, with 10 bases between the two germline ends. This CDR3 spans 12 amino acids. Germline-derived CDR1 and CDR2 are SGHVS and FNYEAQ. CDR3 coding DNA: TGTGCCAGCAGCCCGTACAGGGACGAGCAGTACTTC. Its translation is CASSPYRDEQYF.

This clonotype was detected ten times or more. The rearrangement uses TRBV20-1 and TRBJ2-7, with D possibly being TRBD2 (5 bases). The germline gives CDR1 DFQATT, CDR2 SNEGSKA (reference sequence). The CDR3 runs 13 residues. Trimming removed 3 bases at V and 3 bases at J, with 12 bases between. The CDR3 protein is CSASRGGRYEQYF. CDR3 DNA sequence: TGCAGTGCTAGCCGTGGAGGACGCTACGAGCAGTACTTC.